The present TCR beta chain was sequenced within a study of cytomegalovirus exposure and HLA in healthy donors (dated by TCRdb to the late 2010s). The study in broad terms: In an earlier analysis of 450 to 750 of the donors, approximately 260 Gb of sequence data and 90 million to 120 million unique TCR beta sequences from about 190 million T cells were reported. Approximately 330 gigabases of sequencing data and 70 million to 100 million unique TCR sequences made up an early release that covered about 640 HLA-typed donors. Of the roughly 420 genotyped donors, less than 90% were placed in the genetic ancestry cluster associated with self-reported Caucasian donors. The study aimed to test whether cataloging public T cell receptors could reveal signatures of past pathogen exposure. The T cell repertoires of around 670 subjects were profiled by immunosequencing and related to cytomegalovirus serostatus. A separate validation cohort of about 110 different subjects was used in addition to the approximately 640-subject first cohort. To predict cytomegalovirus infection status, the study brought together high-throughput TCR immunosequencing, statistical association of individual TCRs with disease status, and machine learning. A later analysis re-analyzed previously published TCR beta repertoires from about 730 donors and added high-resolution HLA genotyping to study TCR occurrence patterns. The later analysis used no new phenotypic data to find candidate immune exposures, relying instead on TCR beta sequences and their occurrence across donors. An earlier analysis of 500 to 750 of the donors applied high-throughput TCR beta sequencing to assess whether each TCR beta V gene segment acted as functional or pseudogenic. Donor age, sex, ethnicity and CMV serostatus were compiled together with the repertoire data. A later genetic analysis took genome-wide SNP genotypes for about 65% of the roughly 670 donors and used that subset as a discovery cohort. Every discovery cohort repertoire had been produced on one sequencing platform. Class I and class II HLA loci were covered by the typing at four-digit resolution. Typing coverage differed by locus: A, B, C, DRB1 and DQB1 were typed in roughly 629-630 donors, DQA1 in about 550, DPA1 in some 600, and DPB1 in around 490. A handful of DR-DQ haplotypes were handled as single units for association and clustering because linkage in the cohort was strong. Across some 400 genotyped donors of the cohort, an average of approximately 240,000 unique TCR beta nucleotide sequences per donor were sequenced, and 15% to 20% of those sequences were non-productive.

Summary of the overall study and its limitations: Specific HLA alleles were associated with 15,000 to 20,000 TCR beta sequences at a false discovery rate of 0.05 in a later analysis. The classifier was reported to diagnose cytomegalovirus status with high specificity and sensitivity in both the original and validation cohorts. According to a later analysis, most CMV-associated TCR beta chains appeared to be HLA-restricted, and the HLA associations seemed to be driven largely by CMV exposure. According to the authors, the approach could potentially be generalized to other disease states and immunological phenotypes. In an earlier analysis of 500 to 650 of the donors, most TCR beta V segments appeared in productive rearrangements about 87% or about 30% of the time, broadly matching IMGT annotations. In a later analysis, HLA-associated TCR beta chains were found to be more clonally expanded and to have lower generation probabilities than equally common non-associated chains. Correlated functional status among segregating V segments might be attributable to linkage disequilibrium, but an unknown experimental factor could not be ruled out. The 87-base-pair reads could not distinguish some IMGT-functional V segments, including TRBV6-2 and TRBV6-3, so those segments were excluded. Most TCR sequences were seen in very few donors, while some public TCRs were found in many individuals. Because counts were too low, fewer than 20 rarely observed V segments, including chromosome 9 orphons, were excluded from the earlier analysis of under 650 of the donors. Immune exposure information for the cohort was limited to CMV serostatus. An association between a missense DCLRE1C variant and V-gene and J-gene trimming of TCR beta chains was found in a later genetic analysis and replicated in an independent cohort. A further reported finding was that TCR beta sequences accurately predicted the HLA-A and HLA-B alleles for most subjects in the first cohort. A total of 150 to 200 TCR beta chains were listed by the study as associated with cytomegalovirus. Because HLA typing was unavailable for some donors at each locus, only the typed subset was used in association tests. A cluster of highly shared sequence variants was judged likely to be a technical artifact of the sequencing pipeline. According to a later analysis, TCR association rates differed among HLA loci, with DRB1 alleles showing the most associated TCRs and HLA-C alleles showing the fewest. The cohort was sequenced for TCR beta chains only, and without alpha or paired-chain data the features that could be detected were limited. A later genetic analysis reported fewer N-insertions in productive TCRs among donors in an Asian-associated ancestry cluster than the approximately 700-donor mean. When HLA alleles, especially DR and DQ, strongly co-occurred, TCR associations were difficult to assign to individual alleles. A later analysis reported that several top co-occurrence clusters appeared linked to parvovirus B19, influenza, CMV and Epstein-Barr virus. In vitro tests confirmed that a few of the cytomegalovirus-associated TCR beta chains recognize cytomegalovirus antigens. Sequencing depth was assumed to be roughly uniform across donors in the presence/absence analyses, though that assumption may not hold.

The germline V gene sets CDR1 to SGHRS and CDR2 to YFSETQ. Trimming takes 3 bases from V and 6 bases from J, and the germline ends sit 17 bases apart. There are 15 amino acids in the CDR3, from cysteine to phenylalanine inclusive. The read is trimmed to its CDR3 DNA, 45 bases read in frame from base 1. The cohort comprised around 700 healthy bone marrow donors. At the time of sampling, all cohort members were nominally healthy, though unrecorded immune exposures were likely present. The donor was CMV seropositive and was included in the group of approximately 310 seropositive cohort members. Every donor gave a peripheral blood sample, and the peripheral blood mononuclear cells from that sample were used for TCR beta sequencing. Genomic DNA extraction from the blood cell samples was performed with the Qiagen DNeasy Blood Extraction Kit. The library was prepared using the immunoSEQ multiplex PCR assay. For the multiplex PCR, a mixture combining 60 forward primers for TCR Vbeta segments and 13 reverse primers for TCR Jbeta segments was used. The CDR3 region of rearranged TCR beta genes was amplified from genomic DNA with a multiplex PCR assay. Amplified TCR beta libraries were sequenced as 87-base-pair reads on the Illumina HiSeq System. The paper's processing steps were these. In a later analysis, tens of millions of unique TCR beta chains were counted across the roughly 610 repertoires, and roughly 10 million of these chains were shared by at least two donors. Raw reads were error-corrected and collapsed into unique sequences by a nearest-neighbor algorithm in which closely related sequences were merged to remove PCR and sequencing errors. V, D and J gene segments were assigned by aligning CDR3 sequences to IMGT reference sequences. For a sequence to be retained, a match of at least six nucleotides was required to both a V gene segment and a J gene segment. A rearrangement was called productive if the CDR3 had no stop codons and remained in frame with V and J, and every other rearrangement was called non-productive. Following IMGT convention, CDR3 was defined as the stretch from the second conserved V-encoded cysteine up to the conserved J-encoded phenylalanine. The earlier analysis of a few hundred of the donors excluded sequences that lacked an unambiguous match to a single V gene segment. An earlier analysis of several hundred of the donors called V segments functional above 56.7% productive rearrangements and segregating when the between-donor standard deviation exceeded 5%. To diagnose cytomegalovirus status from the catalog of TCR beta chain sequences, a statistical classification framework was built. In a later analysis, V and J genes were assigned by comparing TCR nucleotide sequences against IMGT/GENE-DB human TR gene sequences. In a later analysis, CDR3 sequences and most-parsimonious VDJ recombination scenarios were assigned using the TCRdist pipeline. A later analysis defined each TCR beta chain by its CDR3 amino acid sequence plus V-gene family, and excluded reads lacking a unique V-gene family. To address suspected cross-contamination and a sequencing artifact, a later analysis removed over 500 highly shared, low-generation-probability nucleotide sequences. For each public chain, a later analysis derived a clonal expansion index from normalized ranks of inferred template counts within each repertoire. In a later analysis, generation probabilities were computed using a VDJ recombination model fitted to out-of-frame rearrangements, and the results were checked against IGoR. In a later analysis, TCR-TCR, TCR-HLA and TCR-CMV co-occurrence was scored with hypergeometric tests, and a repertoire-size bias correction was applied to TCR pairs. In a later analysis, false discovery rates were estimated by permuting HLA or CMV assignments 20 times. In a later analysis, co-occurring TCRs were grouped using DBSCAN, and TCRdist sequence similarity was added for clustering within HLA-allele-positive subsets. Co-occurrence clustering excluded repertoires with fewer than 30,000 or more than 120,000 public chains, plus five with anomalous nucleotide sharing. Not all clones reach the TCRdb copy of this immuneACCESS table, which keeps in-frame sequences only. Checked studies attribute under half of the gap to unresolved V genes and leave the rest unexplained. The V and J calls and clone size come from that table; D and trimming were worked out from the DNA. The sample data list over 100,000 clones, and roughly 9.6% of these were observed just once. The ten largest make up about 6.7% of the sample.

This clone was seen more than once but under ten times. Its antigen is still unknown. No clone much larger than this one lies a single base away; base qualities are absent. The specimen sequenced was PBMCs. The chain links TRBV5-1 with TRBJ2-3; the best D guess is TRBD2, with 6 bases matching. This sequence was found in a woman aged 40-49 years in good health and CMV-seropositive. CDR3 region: CASSSLPGGTDTQYF. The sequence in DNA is TGCGCCAGCAGCTCGCTTCCCGGCGGGACTGATACGCAGTATTTT.